This entry features one TCR beta chain sequence. There are many counts of this clonotype. The antigen it recognizes is unknown. No clone much larger than this one lies a single base away; base qualities are absent. The source of the sample is a study of blood T cells in healthy people across ages (dated by TCRdb to the mid-2010s). In terms of the full investigation: Template switching captured roughly one uniquely barcoded TCR beta cDNA molecule per two T cells in model experiments. Using deep sequencing normalized with unique cDNA molecular identifiers, the study measured how TCR beta repertoire diversity changes with age. The donors were split into four age groups: young (average roughly 15 years), middle-aged (about 40), aged (62) and long-lived (82). To avoid experimental bias, donors of different ages were randomly spread across the sequencing lanes. The study analyzed two additional independent replicas of 1 million unique cDNA reads from the same blood draw for two donors, one aged 18 to 30 and one aged 80 or older.

Donors were around 37 systemically healthy Caucasian individuals from Russia aged roughly 6 to 95 years. About 10 milliliters of peripheral blood were collected from each donor into EDTA-treated Vacutainer tubes. Ficoll-Paque density-gradient centrifugation was used to isolate PBMCs, with at least 7 million per sample. Trizol reagent was used to extract total RNA from the PBMCs, yielding at least 6 micrograms per sample. For every donor, flow cytometry on a PBMC aliquot measured the percentage of naive CD45RAhigh/CD27high T cells. Based on the germline V gene, the CDR1 and CDR2 sequences are SGHDT and YYEEEE. V is pared back by 4 bases and J by 8 bases, with 15 bases lying between the germline termini. CDR3 length: 13 amino acids, cysteine to phenylalanine. The sequence is cut down to CDR3 DNA, 39 bases in frame from base 1. Libraries came from 5' RACE. Sequencing instrument: Illumina HiSeq 2500. A second PCR of about 7 to 12 cycles was run with a J-beta primer mix and a sample-barcoded 5' primer. Each TCR beta cDNA molecule received a unique molecular identifier from a template-switch 5' adaptor carrying 12 random nucleotides. Each sample yielded at least 2.5 million CDR3-containing paired-end reads. The Mint cDNA synthesis kit, primed by a TRBC-specific oligonucleotide, was used to synthesize first-strand cDNA from all RNA. Following uracil-DNA glycosylase treatment, all cDNA underwent a first 18-cycle PCR with the universal primers M1SS and BC2_uni_R. The original pipeline was this. For normalization, 1 million high-quality reads were randomly selected from each sample, with every read carrying a distinct molecular identifier. Reads sharing molecular identifiers were discarded rather than binned into consensus sequences. MiTCR, run with a Q25 quality threshold and the strictest error-elimination algorithm, handled CDR3 identification, clonotype clustering and error correction. A nonparametric unseen species model with Euler transformation was used to estimate lower-bound total TCR beta diversity. Clones were called with MiXCR by TCRdb after fastp trimmed the public reads at Q25, and only in-frame beta chains were retained. When rows share a CDR3 protein, they turn into one entry using the most common DNA and genes. The V and J calls were not made by the authors but by TCRdb's processing. This sample has approximately 880,000 distinct CDR3 sequences in its table, and under 50% of those were observed once. The ten largest clones represent about an eighth of the sample.

Findings and caveats that apply to the study as a whole: Because the CMV infection status of the donors was unknown, age-related changes in expanded clonotypes may potentially have been confounded. Compared with the aged group, the long-lived group had more naive CD4+ T cells, fewer expanded clones and increased TCR diversity, a pattern suggesting age selection. There was a strong correlation between observed TCR beta diversity and the percentage of naive T cells measured by flow cytometry. Because profiling used bulk unsorted PBMCs, naive and antigen-experienced compartments could not be compared conclusively. Observed TCR beta diversity per million T cells fell roughly linearly with age, and a significant reduction was already apparent by age roughly 40. Estimates of total diversity based on one million sequenced T cells were considered lower bounds and underestimates.

This receptor chain uses TRBV5-6 and TRBJ1-1; TRBD1 is a weak D gene call, 6 bases matching. The receptor comes from a young man in good health. Sequencing was carried out using blood. DNA sequence: TGTGCCAGCAGCGCCGGGACACCAATAGAAGCTTTCTTT. Translated, this gives CASSAGTPIEAFF. Supplemented by the reference TRBV5-6 and TRBJ1-1 proteins around the CDR3, the complete variable domain is DAGVTQSPTHLIKTRGQQVTLRCSPKSGHDTVSWYQQALGQGPQFIFQYYEEEERQRGNFPDRFSGHQFPNYSSELNVNALLLGDSALYLCASSAGTPIEAFFGQGTRLTVV.